A selection of T cell receptor beta chains follows, all from one sample in a study of EBV T-cell therapy then PD-1 blockade in nasopharyngeal carcinoma. The repertoire was sequenced with immunoSEQ multiplex PCR; TCRdb's copy has only in-frame clones and lacks some. The sample has approximately 13,000 clones, 80% to 90% seen once. No antigens are known for them. Sample: CD8+ T cells from blood, taken at roughly day 99 from a patient whose treatment included autologous EBV-specific T cells and nivolumab. These receptors all come from a middle-aged man with nasopharyngeal carcinoma. Both conserved end residues are part of each CDR3. Each record gives: D gene, clone size, J gene, V gene, CDR3 protein, CDR3 DNA. D genes are given only for firm matches. Expanded clones get a size class; other rows say once, few or many, or leave the size out.

TRBD1	-	TRBJ1-6	TRBV25-1	CASSWDRESSPLHF	TGTGCCAGCAGTTGGGACAGGGAGTCCTCACCCCTCCACTTT
-	-	TRBJ2-7	TRBV9	CASSSWDGPYEQYF	TGTGCCAGCAGCTCGTGGGACGGCCCCTACGAGCAGTACTTC
TRBD1	-	TRBJ1-1	TRBV9	CASSPGTALLNTEAFF	TGTGCCAGCAGCCCGGGGACAGCCCTTTTGAACACTGAAGCTTTCTTT
-	-	TRBJ1-1	TRBV29-1	CSVVEYTEAFF	TGCAGCGTTGTTGAGTACACTGAAGCTTTCTTT
-	-	TRBJ1-2	TRBV5-4	CASRDYRGGYTF	TGTGCCAGCAGGGACTACCGGGGAGGCTACACCTTC
-	-	TRBJ1-5	TRBV6-2/TRBV6-3	CASTPIRAWVSNQPQHF	TGTGCCAGCACCCCAATAAGAGCCTGGGTTAGCAATCAGCCCCAGCATTTT
TRBD1	once	TRBJ1-1	TRBV6-2/TRBV6-3	CASSPLTGASLNTEAFF	TGTGCCAGCAGCCCTCTTACAGGGGCCTCATTGAACACTGAAGCTTTCTTT
-	once	TRBJ1-4	TRBV21-1	CASNPDRATNEKLFF	TGTGCCAGCAACCCGGACAGGGCAACTAATGAAAAACTGTTTTTT
-	-	TRBJ2-5	TRBV6-5	CASSYVTDQETQYF	TGTGCCAGCAGTTACGTGACAGATCAAGAGACCCAGTACTTC
TRBD1	-	TRBJ1-2	TRBV9	CASSDGQGGNYGYTF	TGTGCCAGCAGCGATGGACAGGGGGGTAACTATGGCTACACCTTC
-	-	TRBJ2-7	TRBV15	CATSASRTVSEQYF	TGTGCCACCAGCGCTTCTCGGACAGTCTCCGAGCAGTACTTC
-	-	TRBJ2-5	TRBV9	CASSVEGNQETQYF	TGTGCCAGCAGCGTAGAGGGCAACCAAGAGACCCAGTACTTC
TRBD1	-	TRBJ1-2	TRBV2	CASSEWDRVDGYTF	TGTGCCAGCAGTGAATGGGACAGGGTTGATGGCTACACCTTC
-	-	TRBJ1-2	TRBV7-9	CASSLYGYTF	TGTGCCAGCAGCCTCTATGGCTACACCTTC